This is a list of T cell receptor beta chains from one sample in a study of blood T cell repertoires in COVID-19. Clones were sequenced by immunoSEQ multiplex PCR, and TCRdb holds only the in-frame ones, with some missing. In the table there are 250,000 to 350,000 clones, roughly 90% of which are singletons. Sequences were obtained from PBMCs or T cells enriched from blood (not recorded which). The receptors were sampled from a young woman who had recovered from COVID-19. CDR3s include the opening cysteine and the closing phenylalanine or tryptophan.

TRBJ1-5 TRBV28 CASRYVGSGLLSNQPQHF
TRBJ2-7 TRBV11-2 CASSFLVEAEQYF
TRBJ2-7 TRBV28 CASVRPGQAYEQYF
TRBJ1-2 TRBV5-1 CASSFPSGNYGYTF
TRBJ2-7 TRBV7-9 CASSFGQDEQYF
TRBJ1-1 TRBV7-2 CASSLAPGGRTEAFF
TRBJ1-1 TRBV30 CAWGQGLNTEAFF
TRBJ1-1 TRBV7-9 CASSPWTGLNTEAFF
TRBJ1-4 TRBV2 CASSVFATNEKLFF
TRBJ1-4 TRBV28 CASSGGTPGGEKLFF
TRBJ2-1 TRBV5-1 CASSGGRQSYNEQFF
TRBJ2-7 TRBV28 CASSSETAYEQYF
TRBJ1-1 TRBV28 CASSARQGGSTEAFF
TRBJ1-5 TRBV21-1 CASSKVPTGWNQPQHF
TRBJ2-4 TRBV9 CASSPRPTENIQYF
TRBJ1-1 TRBV10-2 CASRGTGDYTEAFF
TRBJ1-5 TRBV20-1 CSASPTGQNQPQHF
TRBJ2-2 TRBV2 CASSEGLAGRVPAGELFF
TRBJ2-4 TRBV28 CASSLPSAAKNIQYF
TRBJ1-4 TRBV7-9 CASSLSGEKLFF
TRBJ1-5 TRBV28 CASIRQGAQYSNQPQHF
TRBJ1-1 TRBV27 CASSTGGPNTEAFF
TRBJ1-2 TRBV7-2 CASSWDRGPNYGYTF
TRBJ2-2 TRBV25-1 CASSEFGSDLFF
TRBJ2-5 TRBV24-1 CATGRGQTIQETQYF
TRBJ2-7 TRBV10-3 CAISERLAGASKSYEQYF
TRBJ2-7 TRBV19 CASSYTSGPYEQYF
TRBJ1-3 TRBV7-2 CASSELGNTIYF
TRBJ1-5 TRBV28 CASTHRNQPQHF
TRBJ2-1 TRBV23-1 CASSQSTGLSYNEQFF
TRBJ2-1 TRBV5-4 CASSLVTSGVNEQFF
TRBJ1-1 TRBV5-1 CASSQSRAGDTEAFF
TRBJ1-2 TRBV4-1 CASSPGQGTGAGYGYTF
TRBJ1-1 TRBV9 CASSGTGDTEAFF
TRBJ2-7 TRBV5-1 CASSFTIQGEQYF
TRBJ2-1 TRBV5-1 CASKAGTGDYNEQFF
TRBJ2-2 TRBV19 CASSIAPGRGTGELFF
TRBJ1-4 TRBV3-1/TRBV3-2 CASADTTNEKLFF
TRBJ2-1 TRBV9 CASSVGGGTYNEQFF
TRBJ1-2 TRBV6-5 CASSPVPGGGYGYTF
TRBJ2-3 TRBV7-3 CASSSGLAGIDTQYF
TRBJ2-7 TRBV11-2 CASSFGTGFYEQYF
TRBJ1-6 TRBV28 CASSLGLSSYNSPLHF
TRBJ2-3 TRBV7-9 CASSSLAGSDTQYF
TRBJ1-3 TRBV28 CASSIRQKGNTIYF